Below are 32 T cell receptor beta chains sequenced from a single sample in a study of blood T cell repertoires in COVID-19. This table comes from immunoSEQ multiplex PCR, and its TCRdb copy is limited to in-frame clones, with some not included. The data hold 85,000 to 130,000 clones, with about 89% observed a single time. Sequenced material: peripheral blood. The receptors come from a human donor in a cohort sampled during active COVID-19.

The chain uses TRBV7-2 and TRBJ1-6; D unclear. CDR1 is SGHTA, CDR2 FQGNSA, per germline. V lost 3 bases and J lost 5, with 8 bases in between. The CDR3 loop spans 14 amino acids. The CDR3 reads CASSFEPNNSPLHF. As DNA, the CDR3 is TGTGCCAGCAGCTTCGAGCCAAATAATTCACCCCTCCACTTT.

The chain recombines TRBV2 with TRBJ2-7, with D maybe TRBD2 (6 bases). Germline CDR1 SNHLY, CDR2 FYNNEI. Trimming shortened V by 8 bases and J by 6 bases, and 14 bases separated the two germline ends. This CDR3 has 12 residues. This CDR3 is CASALTGSEQYF. In DNA form, the CDR3 reads TGTGCCAGCGCCCTTACCGGGAGCGAGCAGTACTTC.

The genes are TRBV5-1 and TRBJ1-1; maybe TRBD1 (6 bases). V lost 4 bases, J lost 3 bases, and 16 bases lay in between. The CDR3 loop spans 15 amino acids. Germline V lookup: CDR1 SGHRS, CDR2 YFSETQ. This CDR3 is CASSPTGIGDTEAFF. The CDR3 DNA is TGCGCCAGCAGCCCCACAGGGATTGGGGACACTGAAGCTTTCTTT.

The chain uses TRBV11-2 and TRBJ2-1; no firm D call. The CDR3 has 13 residues. The germline V and J ends were trimmed by 1 base and 8 bases, with 9 bases remaining between them. Germline assignment: CDR1 SGHAT and CDR2 FQNNGV. The CDR3 loop reads CASSLVSFHEQFF. The CDR3 DNA follows: TGTGCCAGCAGCTTAGTTTCTTTCCATGAGCAGTTCTTC.

In regard to this clone: Mismatch with germline at one junction end may stem from a read error. The chain uses TRBV18 and TRBJ1-6; TRBD1 agrees at 8 bases. The V gene's germline CDR1 is KGHSH and CDR2 LQKENI. CDR3 length: 16 residues. This chain's CDR3 is CASSPRAGGYDSPLHF. The DNA of the CDR3 is TGTGCCAGCTCACCTCGCGCAGGGGGCTATGATTCACCCCTCCACTTT.

The V gene is TRBV29-1, the J gene TRBJ2-2, with 11 bases aligning to TRBD2. CDR1 and CDR2 from the germline V gene are SQVTM and ANQGSEA. V lost 4 bases and J lost 1; bases outside the gene matches: 8. CDR3 length equals 17 residues. The chain's CDR3 is CSVGLAGPPLNTGELFF. As DNA, the CDR3 is TGCAGCGTTGGACTAGCGGGGCCCCCTCTGAACACCGGGGAGCTGTTTTTT.

The V call is TRBV6-2 or TRBV6-3, the J call TRBJ1-5; D unclear. CDR1 is MNHEY and CDR2 is SVGEGT in the germline V gene. The V end lost 5 bases, the J end lost 2 bases, and 7 bases lay between the germline ends. The CDR3 covers 13 residues. The CDR3 coding sequence is TGTGCCAGCAGTGTCGTAGGCAATCAGCCCCAGCATTTT. The encoded protein is CASSVVGNQPQHF.

The V gene is TRBV7-8, the J gene TRBJ1-1; the D is unclear. With 1 base removed from V and 4 bases from J, the gap between germline ends came to 10 bases. Per germline, CDR1 SGHVS and CDR2 FQNEAQ. The CDR3 covers 14 residues. CDR3 residues: CASSLETAGTEAFF. The CDR3 DNA is TGTGCCAGCAGCTTAGAGACGGCAGGCACTGAAGCTTTCTTT. The full variable domain, its missing parts supplied by reference TRBV7-8 and TRBJ1-1, is GAGVSQSPRYKVAKRGQDVALRCDPISGHVSLFWYQQALGQGPEFLTYFQNEAQLDKSGLPSDRFFAERPEGSVSTLKIQRTQQEDSAVYLCASSLETAGTEAFFGQGTRLTVV.

The chain links TRBV7-9 to TRBJ2-7; 11 positions match TRBD2. The CDR3 covers 15 residues. After removal of 5 bases from V and 3 bases from J, the junction contained 6 bases not matched to a gene. The V gene's germline CDR1 is SEHNR and CDR2 FQNEAQ (reference sequence). This CDR3 reads CASSAPSGGNYEQYF. The CDR3 nucleotides are TGTGCCAGCAGCGCCCCTAGCGGGGGGAACTACGAGCAGTACTTC.

The chain couples TRBV5-8 to TRBJ1-5, with D perhaps TRBD1 (6 bases). The CDR3 sequence is 17 residues long. Per germline, CDR1 SGHTS and CDR2 YDEGEE. Between the trimmed V and J ends, which lost 2 bases and 3 bases, there was a span of 18 bases. As DNA, the CDR3 is TGTGCCAGCAGCTTTCGATTCGACAGGAACTACAATCAGCCCCAGCATTTT. Protein product: CASSFRFDRNYNQPQHF.

The rearrangement links TRBV28 to TRBJ2-3; weak D call: TRBD2 (6 bases). Germline lookup yields CDR1 MDHEN and CDR2 SYDVKM. The V and J ends lost 7 bases and 6 bases respectively, with 20 bases between them. There are 15 residues in the CDR3. The CDR3 region is CASTEGGMRSDTQYF. CDR3 bases: TGTGCCAGCACCGAAGGCGGGATGCGTTCGGATACGCAGTATTTT.

V and J are TRBV12-3 or TRBV12-4 and TRBJ2-1; 8 bases are a match to TRBD2. The CDR3 is 12 amino acids. Trimming cost V 6 bases and J 16 bases; bases outside gene matches: 11. For the CDR3, the DNA is TGTGCCAGCAGACCCCCCAGCGGGAGTCCCTTCTTC. This sequence encodes CASRPPSGSPFF.

The V and J genes are TRBV5-6 and TRBJ2-5, with TRBD2 matching 8 bases. Trimming at V came to 4 bases and at J to 2 bases, leaving 7 bases not matched to a gene. From germline, CDR1 is SGHDT and CDR2 YYEEEE. The CDR3 spans 15 residues. The DNA for the CDR3 is TGTGCCAGCAGCCTACCTGGGACTAGTCAAGAGACCCAGTACTTC. Amino acid sequence: CASSLPGTSQETQYF.

The chain couples TRBV28 to TRBJ2-5, with TRBD2 matching over 7 bases. Germline V gene sequence: CDR1 MDHEN, CDR2 SYDVKM. J was trimmed by 13 bases and V by 6 bases; bases with no gene match: 11. The CDR3 covers 12 residues. The CDR3 DNA follows: TGTGCCAGCAGCCTCGGACGGGGGGTTAGGTACTTC. Translated: CASSLGRGVRYF.

The chain is built from TRBV4-1 and TRBJ2-7; D may be TRBD2 (5 bases). CDR1 and CDR2 from the germline V gene are MGHRA and YSYEKL. This CDR3 is 15 amino acids long. Trimming removed 3 bases from V and 3 bases from J, with 15 bases in between. The DNA for the CDR3 is TGCGCCAGCAGCCACTCATACAGTACTAGCTACGAGCAGTACTTC. Translating it yields CASSHSYSTSYEQYF.

The rearrangement joins TRBV14 to TRBJ2-3, with TRBD2 matching 7 bases. Germline trimming cut 4 bases from V and 3 bases from J; bases unmatched to any gene: 10. Per germline, CDR1 SGHDN and CDR2 FVKESK. The CDR3 consists of 16 residues. The CDR3 bases are TGTGCCAGCAGCCCACTAGCGCACGACGGGACAGATACGCAGTATTTT. The encoded protein is CASSPLAHDGTDTQYF.

V usage is TRBV5-1 and J usage is TRBJ2-2, with no clear D. V gave up 0 bases and J gave up 5 bases, with 5 bases separating them. In germline, CDR1 is SGHRS, CDR2 YFSETQ. This CDR3 is built from 13 residues. CDR3 nucleotides: TGCGCCAGCAGCTTGGGGCGGACCGGGGAGCTGTTTTTT. It specifies CASSLGRTGELFF. The full variable domain, with the rest looked up from reference TRBV5-1 and TRBJ2-2, is KAGVTQTPRYLIKTRGQQVTLSCSPISGHRSVSWYQQTPGQGLQFLFEYFSETQRNKGNFPGRFSGRQFSNSRSEMNVSTLELGDSALYLCASSLGRTGELFFGEGSRLTVL.

This clone has more than one count but fewer than ten. The chain combines TRBV6-1 with TRBJ1-5, with a weak D call TRBD1 (6 bases). Germline CDR1 is MNHNS and CDR2 is SASEGT. V was clipped by 2 bases and J by 4 bases, with 12 bases between them. The CDR3 runs to 15 residues. The CDR3 DNA reads TGTGCCAGCAGTGAAAGGGGACAAACGAATCAGCCCCAGCATTTT. This gives the protein CASSERGQTNQPQHF.

The gene calls are TRBV5-1 and TRBJ1-1; 7 bases map to TRBD1. The CDR3 spans 16 residues. Trimming removed 3 bases from V and 5 bases from J; junction bases left unmatched: 13. Per the germline V gene, CDR1 is SGHRS and CDR2 is YFSETQ. The CDR3 coding sequence is TGCGCCAGCAGCTCCAACTACGACAGGGTTTGGACTGAAGCTTTCTTT. This translates into CASSSNYDRVWTEAFF.

The V call is TRBV6-6, the J call TRBJ1-5, with TRBD1 matching 7 bases. Germline loops: CDR1 MNHNY, CDR2 SVGAGI (reference sequence). The V and J ends lost 6 bases and 7 bases, in that order; junction bases with no gene match: 6. This CDR3 contains 13 residues. The CDR3 is CASSQGDRQPQHF. DNA of the CDR3: TGTGCCAGCAGCCAGGGGGATAGACAGCCCCAGCATTTT.

V is TRBV11-3 and J is TRBJ1-6; TRBD1 agrees at 8 bases. This CDR3 is 17 amino acids long. Losses at the gene ends were 4 bases for V and 0 bases for J; bases not matched to a gene: 5. Germline CDR1 SGHNT, CDR2 YENEEA. CDR3 loop: CASSSGQGSSYNSPLHF. The CDR3, as DNA: TGTGCCAGCAGCTCCGGACAGGGAAGCTCCTATAATTCACCCCTCCACTTT.

This chain links TRBV24-1 with TRBJ2-1; a possible D gene is TRBD2 (7 bases). The CDR3 spans 15 residues. From germline, CDR1 is KGHDR and CDR2 SFDVKD. Trimming took 5 bases from V and 7 from J, leaving 17 bases between them. CDR3 residues: CATSAFSGGLNEQFF. As DNA, the CDR3 is TGTGCCACCAGTGCATTCTCGGGGGGCTTAAATGAGCAGTTCTTC.

The chain carries TRBV10-2 and TRBJ1-1; D is ambiguous. V was shortened by 2 bases and J by 8 bases, with 12 bases between the two germline ends. The CDR3 loop spans 13 amino acids. Germline lookup yields CDR1 WSHSY and CDR2 SAAADI. Written as DNA, the CDR3 is TGCGCCAGCAGTGAGGAATGGTCAGTAGAAGCTTTCTTT. Protein product: CASSEEWSVEAFF.

The rearrangement uses TRBV6-2 or TRBV6-3 and TRBJ1-2, with D hard to call. The length of the CDR3 is 12 residues. V was clipped by 7 bases and J by 8 bases, with 14 bases between them. The germline V gene encodes CDR1 MNHEY and CDR2 SVGEGT. Here the CDR3 DNA reads TGTGCCAGCACCCCGGGCGATTGGGGCTACACCTTC. Translation: CASTPGDWGYTF.

The CDR3 region is CASSLGVAGEWDEQFF. Written as DNA, the CDR3 is TGTGCCAGCAGCTTAGGGGTGGCGGGAGAGTGGGATGAGCAGTTCTTC. This sequence joins TRBV11-3 and TRBJ2-1; 7 bases match TRBD2. Germline trimming cut 1 base from V and 8 bases from J; bases unmatched to any gene: 11. Germline assignment: CDR1 SGHNT and CDR2 YENEEA. The CDR3 consists of 16 residues.

J is TRBJ1-2 and V is TRBV10-3; D is perhaps TRBD1 (5 bases). The CDR3 length is 18 residues. Germline CDR1 ENHRY, CDR2 SYGVKD. V was shortened by 0 bases and J by 6 bases, with 23 bases between the two germline ends. The DNA of the CDR3 is TGTGCCATCAGTGAGTCCTTCGGGACTCCGGCGCGTATGGATGGCTACACCTTC. This gives the protein CAISESFGTPARMDGYTF.

The table lists this clone with a count of one. The chain joins TRBV7-3 to TRBJ2-7, with TRBD1 matching 8 bases. CDR1 and CDR2 from the germline V gene are SGHTA and FQGTGA. This CDR3 is built from 16 residues. The J segment lost 7 bases and the V segment lost 4 bases, leaving 15 bases of the junction unmatched. The CDR3 nucleotides are TGTGCCAGCAGCTCAAAACCCGGGACAGGAGGCCGAGAGCAGTACTTC. It specifies CASSSKPGTGGREQYF.

The chain recombines TRBV19 with TRBJ2-1; D may be TRBD1 (5 bases). V dropped 2 bases and J dropped 3 bases, with 14 bases sitting between them. The CDR3 has 16 amino acids. Looked up from germline, CDR1 is LNHDA and CDR2 is SQIVND (reference sequence). This chain's CDR3 is CASSISGLSIYNEQFF. The DNA for the CDR3 is TGTGCCAGTAGTATATCAGGGCTGTCAATCTACAATGAGCAGTTCTTC.

The chain is built from TRBV12-3 or TRBV12-4 and TRBJ2-5; D remains unclear. With 10 bases removed from V and 1 base from J, the gap between germline ends came to 7 bases. The CDR3 extends over 11 amino acids. The CDR3 sequence: CATGVQETQYF. In nucleotides, the CDR3 is TGTGCCACAGGCGTCCAAGAGACCCAGTACTTC.

The rearrangement uses TRBV11-3 and TRBJ2-3, with a tentative D call TRBD2 (6 bases). The CDR3 length is 13 residues. Germline lookup yields CDR1 SGHNT and CDR2 YENEEA. Trimming removed 8 bases at V and 7 bases at J, with 16 bases between. This chain's CDR3 is CASGIAGSHTQYF. The CDR3 DNA is TGTGCCAGCGGCATCGCGGGGTCCCATACGCAGTATTTT.

The chain links TRBV28 to TRBJ1-5; TRBD1 agrees at 11 bases. The J segment lost 8 bases and the V segment lost 3 bases, leaving 6 bases of the junction unmatched. The CDR3 covers 15 residues. Per the germline V gene, CDR1 is MDHEN and CDR2 is SYDVKM. The DNA of the CDR3 is TGTGCCAGCAGTTTTGGACAGGGGGCCCCGGAGCCCCAGCATTTT. Its protein product is CASSFGQGAPEPQHF. The variable domain in full, completed from reference TRBV28 and TRBJ1-5, reads DVKVTQSSRYLVKRTGEKVFLECVQDMDHENMFWYRQDPGLGLRLIYFSYDVKMKEKGDIPEGYSVSREKKERFSLILESASTNQTSMYLCASSFGQGAPEPQHFGDGTRLSIL.

This clone was observed a few times. The chain is built from TRBV19 and TRBJ2-6, with D perhaps TRBD2 (7 bases). CDR3 size: 22 residues. Germline CDR1 reads LNHDA; CDR2 reads SQIVND (reference sequence). Trimming shortened V by 3 bases and J by 0 bases, and 27 bases separated the two germline ends. CDR3 loop: CASSILRMADGGGISGANVLTF. The CDR3 bases are TGTGCCAGTAGTATCCTAAGAATGGCGGATGGGGGGGGCATCTCTGGGGCCAACGTCCTGACTTTC.